The 19 T cell receptor beta chains below come from one sample, sequenced in a study of chemoradiotherapy in HPV16-positive cancers. The data were produced by immunoSEQ multiplex PCR, yet TCRdb's version contains in-frame clones alone and is incomplete. Of 8,500 to 9,000 clones in the sample, about 79% were seen once. The specimen was taken from a patient who underwent chemoradiotherapy. These receptor sequences come from a human donor with HPV-associated anogenital cancer.

This sequence joins TRBV30 and TRBJ1-1; weak D call: TRBD1 (5 bases). Germline values: CDR1 GTSNPN, CDR2 SVGIG (reference sequence). V was cut by 4 bases and J by 1 base, with 13 bases left in between. This CDR3 contains 14 residues. The CDR3 sequence: CAWNEGLPNTEAFF. The DNA of the CDR3 is TGTGCCTGGAATGAGGGACTCCCGAACACTGAAGCTTTCTTT.

The sample holds a few counts of this clone. This chain connects TRBV7-2 to TRBJ2-7, with 7 bases fitting TRBD2. Germline trimming cut 0 bases from V and 3 bases from J; bases unmatched to any gene: 5. In germline, CDR1 is SGHTA, CDR2 FQGNSA. The CDR3 length is 15 residues. CDR3 in amino acids: CASSLAGLADYEQYF. In DNA form, the CDR3 reads TGTGCCAGCAGCTTAGCGGGTCTAGCGGACTACGAGCAGTACTTC.

The genes are TRBV27 and TRBJ2-6; 7 nucleotides match TRBD1. The CDR3 sequence is 18 residues long. Germline V gene sequence: CDR1 MNHEY, CDR2 SMNVEV (reference sequence). V trimming: 11 bases; J trimming: 2 bases; junction bases outside the gene matches: 18. Written as DNA, the CDR3 is TGTGCCTCCAGGGGAAGACAGGGTTCGTTCGCTGGGGCCAACGTCCTGACTTTC. Translation gives CASRGRQGSFAGANVLTF. Full variable domain (remainder filled in from reference TRBV27 and TRBJ2-6): EAQVTQNPRYLITVTGKKLTVTCSQNMNHEYMSWYRQDPGLGLRQIYYSMNVEVTDKGDVPEGYKVSRKEKRNFPLILESPSPNQTSLYFCASRGRQGSFAGANVLTFGAGSRLTVL.

The chain links TRBV9 to TRBJ2-7; TRBD2 matches at 8 bases. V shed 0 bases and J 2 bases; nucleotides not matched to a gene: 7. CDR3 length: 16 amino acids. Per germline, CDR1 SGDLS and CDR2 YYNGEE. CDR3 loop: CASSVESGGPPYEQYF. CDR3 bases: TGTGCCAGCAGCGTAGAGTCGGGAGGGCCTCCCTACGAGCAGTACTTC.

The CDR3 sequence: CASSLGPRGAGANVLTF. CDR3 DNA: TGCGCCAGCAGCTTGGGCCCACGCGGGGCTGGGGCCAACGTCCTGACTTTC. This chain links TRBV5-1 with TRBJ2-6; tentatively, D is TRBD2 (6 bases). The CDR3 is made up of 17 amino acids. Germline-derived CDR1 and CDR2 are SGHRS and YFSETQ. The V gene lost 0 bases and the J gene lost 2 bases, with 12 bases spanning the gap.

The chain recombines TRBV5-1 with TRBJ1-5; D perhaps matches TRBD1 (5 bases). Germline CDR1 SGHRS, CDR2 YFSETQ. CDR3 length: 15 residues. V was trimmed by 0 bases and J by 5 bases, leaving 12 bases between them. CDR3 sequence reads: CASSLDGTPYQPQHF. The CDR3 DNA follows: TGCGCCAGCAGCTTGGACGGGACCCCCTATCAGCCCCAGCATTTT.

This clone was counted only a few times. This chain joins TRBV5-1 and TRBJ2-2, with D perhaps matching TRBD2 (5 bases). The germline gives CDR1 SGHRS, CDR2 YFSETQ. Trimming cost V 7 bases and J 8 bases, with 9 bases left between them. This CDR3 has 11 amino acids. CDR3 region: CASVDFGELFF. CDR3 coding DNA: TGCGCCAGCGTGGACTTTGGGGAGCTGTTTTTT.

The chain combines TRBV4-1 with TRBJ1-4; D is undetermined. CDR1 and CDR2 (germline): MGHRA, YSYEKL. The CDR3 has 14 residues. V was cut by 6 bases and J by 0 bases, with 8 bases left in between. CDR3 in DNA: TGCGCCAGCAGTTCGTCCCCAACTAATGAAAAACTGTTTTTT. Translating gives CASSSSPTNEKLFF.

The CDR3 DNA follows: TGTGCCAGCAGTGAGATAGGACAGGGGGCGAACACCGGGGAGCTGTTTTTT. It is translated as CASSEIGQGANTGELFF. The chain is built from TRBV27 and TRBJ2-2; 10 bases agree with TRBD1. With V trimmed by 5 bases and J by 0 bases, 6 bases remained unmatched. Germline loops: CDR1 MNHEY, CDR2 SMNVEV (reference sequence). The CDR3 is 17 residues long.

The gene calls are TRBV5-1 and TRBJ2-7, with D tentatively TRBD1 or TRBD2 (5 bases each). Trimming took 4 bases from V and 2 from J, leaving 13 bases between them. This CDR3 comprises 14 residues. The germline gives CDR1 SGHRS, CDR2 YFSETQ. CDR3 loop: CASSRSGTAYEQYF. The CDR3 nucleotides are TGCGCCAGCAGCCGATCTGGGACGGCCTACGAGCAGTACTTC.

The chain uses TRBV4-2 and TRBJ2-2; tentatively, D is TRBD1 or TRBD2 (5 bases each). Trimming cost V 1 base and J 4 bases, with 22 bases left between them. In germline, CDR1 is LGHNA, CDR2 YNFKEQ. This CDR3 spans 19 amino acids. The CDR3 here is CASSQGGARAVTVTGELFF. CDR3 coding DNA: TGTGCCAGCAGCCAAGGAGGGGCGCGGGCGGTCACGGTCACCGGGGAGCTGTTTTTT.

V usage is TRBV7-9 and J usage is TRBJ2-5, with TRBD1 identical over 8 bases. The CDR3 runs 15 residues. Germline V gene lookup returns CDR1 SEHNR and CDR2 FQNEAQ (reference sequence). V was pared by 11 bases and J by 4 bases, with 15 bases of the junction left unmatched. In DNA form, the CDR3 reads TGTGCCGCCCCGGCAGGGGGCAAGGAGGGAGAGACCCAGTACTTC. Translated, it gives CAAPAGGKEGETQYF.

The chain links TRBV7-2 to TRBJ2-5, with D perhaps matching TRBD2 (5 bases). V dropped 5 bases and J dropped 4 bases, with 14 bases sitting between them. There are 14 residues in the CDR3. The germline V gene encodes CDR1 SGHTA and CDR2 FQGNSA. CDR3 loop: CASSPPGNRETQYF. In DNA, the CDR3 is TGTGCCAGCAGCCCCCCGGGGAACCGAGAGACCCAGTACTTC.

This clone was found once. The chain combines TRBV2 with TRBJ2-1; TRBD2 matches at 9 bases. From germline, CDR1 is SNHLY and CDR2 FYNNEI. Unmatched junction bases numbered 12, after V lost 4 bases and J lost 5 bases. The CDR3 contains 17 residues. The CDR3 region is CASSGAGGPSTNNEQFF. For the CDR3, the DNA is TGTGCCAGCAGTGGGGCGGGGGGGCCTTCGACCAACAATGAGCAGTTCTTC.

The rearrangement links TRBV25-1 to TRBJ1-1; tentatively, D is TRBD1 (6 bases). Trimming left V 8 bases short and J 6 bases short, with 19 bases between. The germline V gene encodes CDR1 MGHDK and CDR2 SYGVNS. The CDR3 contains 14 residues. The CDR3 is CASANPGVLSEAFF. The CDR3 nucleotides are TGTGCCAGCGCTAACCCAGGGGTTCTGTCTGAAGCTTTCTTT.

This clone was seen more than once but under ten times. V usage is TRBV5-4 and J usage is TRBJ1-5; no definite D call. V lost 10 bases to trimming and J lost 6 bases, with 14 bases between them. Germline assignment: CDR1 SGHNT and CDR2 YYREEE (reference sequence). The CDR3 is 12 amino acids. The CDR3 loop is CAAGGPGQPQHF. The CDR3 DNA is TGTGCCGCTGGAGGGCCCGGTCAGCCCCAGCATTTT.

V and J are TRBV5-1 and TRBJ2-7; 9 bases line up with TRBD1. V shed 0 bases, J shed 2 bases, and the junction held 3 bases outside the gene matches. Germline CDR1 reads SGHRS; CDR2 reads YFSETQ. The CDR3 loop spans 15 amino acids. The CDR3 protein is CASSLGGQGAYEQYF. The CDR3 nucleotides are TGCGCCAGCAGCTTGGGGGGACAGGGCGCCTACGAGCAGTACTTC.

The chain has TRBV11-2 and TRBJ2-7; maybe TRBD2 (5 bases). CDR3 size: 17 residues. V dropped 6 bases and J dropped 0 bases, with 21 bases sitting between them. Germline V gives CDR1 SGHAT, CDR2 FQNNGV. The CDR3 DNA follows: TGTGCCAGCAGGCCAGTGAGAAGGACGGGGAACTCCTACGAGCAGTACTTC. Translation: CASRPVRRTGNSYEQYF.

This clone occurred a few times. The CDR3 loop is CAWSGSGLLGEQYF. CDR3 sequence (DNA): TGTGCCTGGAGTGGGTCGGGGCTCCTAGGCGAGCAGTACTTC. The gene calls are TRBV30 and TRBJ2-7; D may be TRBD1 or TRBD2 (5 bases each). The CDR3 has 14 amino acids. Looked up from germline, CDR1 is GTSNPN and CDR2 is SVGIG (reference sequence). V was trimmed by 1 base and J by 6 bases, leaving 16 bases between them.